This passage covers 23 T cell receptor beta chains from one sample sequenced in a study of blood T cell repertoires in COVID-19 (dated by TCRdb to the early 2020s). Libraries were made using the immunoSEQ multiplex PCR assay. TCRdb holds this immuneACCESS table with in-frame rearrangements only. Some clones are missing; in checked studies, unresolved V genes explain under half, and the rest has no known cause. The sample includes over 150,000 clones, with roughly 84% observed a single time. Clones ranked in the top ten supply 6.5% to 9% of the sample. The material sequenced was peripheral blood. Receptors were obtained from a woman aged 40 to 49 with COVID-19, enrolled during active disease.

This clone was observed a few times. V and J are TRBV18 and TRBJ1-1; 11 nucleotides agree with TRBD1. V gave up 3 bases and J gave up 0 bases; unmatched junction bases: 3. The CDR3 spans 16 residues. Germline V gives CDR1 KGHSH, CDR2 LQKENI. The CDR3 protein is CASSPGTGGVNTEAFF. CDR3 sequence (DNA): TGTGCCAGCTCACCGGGGACAGGGGGGGTGAACACTGAAGCTTTCTTT.

The chain carries TRBV3-1 (or the pseudogene TRBV3-2) and TRBJ1-2; unclear D gene. This CDR3 region has 14 residues. Germline CDR1 reads LGHDT; CDR2 reads YNNKEL (reference sequence). With 0 bases removed from V and 4 bases from J, the gap between germline ends came to 9 bases. The CDR3 region has the DNA TGTGCCAGCAGCCAAGAGTCGAGAGGCTATGGCTACACCTTC. It yields the protein CASSQESRGYGYTF.

J is TRBJ2-3 and V is TRBV19, with D possibly TRBD1 on 6 matching bases. The germline CDR1 and CDR2 sequences are LNHDA and SQIVND (reference sequence). The CDR3 covers 14 residues. The V and J ends lost 7 bases and 2 bases respectively, with 13 bases between them. The CDR3 nucleotides are TGTGCCAGTACCGACCCGGGACACACAGATACGCAGTATTTT. It encodes CASTDPGHTDTQYF.

The V and J genes are TRBV11-1 and TRBJ2-3; D remains unclear. CDR1 SGHAT and CDR2 FQDESV come from the germline V gene (reference sequence). V gave up 1 base and J gave up 2 bases, with 7 bases separating them. The CDR3 runs to 14 residues. The CDR3 loop reads CASSLVPVTDTQYF. The CDR3 DNA sequence: TGTGCCAGCAGCTTAGTCCCCGTCACAGATACGCAGTATTTT.

The chain links TRBV19 to TRBJ1-6, with TRBD1 matching 7 bases. The CDR3 consists of 15 residues. CDR1 is LNHDA and CDR2 is SQIVND in the germline V gene (reference sequence). V was clipped by 8 bases and J by 6 bases; unmatched bases: 10. Here the CDR3 reads CASRDREGINSPLHF. The CDR3 bases are TGTGCCAGTCGGGACAGAGAAGGGATTAATTCACCCCTCCACTTT.

The chain has TRBV11-3 and TRBJ1-6; TRBD1 matches at 7 bases. J gave up 14 bases and V 3 bases, and 13 bases lay outside the gene matches. The CDR3 runs 15 residues. The V gene's germline CDR1 is SGHNT and CDR2 YENEEA. This CDR3 reads CASSFRGKGSVSLHF. The CDR3 DNA follows: TGTGCCAGCAGCTTCAGGGGGAAGGGTTCTGTTTCCCTCCACTTT.

This clone has a handful of counts. The J gene is TRBJ2-1, the V gene TRBV6-5, with 12 bases aligning to TRBD2. There are 15 residues in the CDR3. Trimming removed 7 bases from V and 6 bases from J; junction bases left unmatched: 7. CDR1 is MNHEY, CDR2 SVGAGI, per germline. CDR3 sequence reads: CASMAASGGGNEQFF. CDR3 sequence (DNA): TGTGCCAGCATGGCCGCTAGCGGGGGGGGCAATGAGCAGTTCTTC.

This chain links TRBV27 with TRBJ2-7; 13 bases are shared with TRBD2. There are 16 residues in the CDR3. V shed 5 bases and J 3 bases; nucleotides not matched to a gene: 7. In germline, CDR1 is MNHEY, CDR2 SMNVEV (reference sequence). The CDR3 region has the DNA TGTGCCAGCAGTCCCCCGGGACTAGCGGGATACTACGAGCAGTACTTC. Protein: CASSPPGLAGYYEQYF.

The V call is TRBV19, the J call TRBJ1-5, with 9 positions matching TRBD1. CDR1 is LNHDA, CDR2 SQIVND, per germline (reference sequence). This CDR3 region has 17 residues. The V segment lost 7 bases and the J segment 2 bases; nucleotides outside the gene matches: 12. The DNA of the CDR3 is TGTGCCAGTATCCTGGGACAGGGCTCAGGGGGCAATCAGCCCCAGCATTTT. It yields the protein CASILGQGSGGNQPQHF.

The chain combines TRBV3-1 (or the pseudogene TRBV3-2) with TRBJ2-3; TRBD2 matches 7 bases. Germline V gene data show CDR1 as LGHDT and CDR2 as YNNKEL (reference sequence). The CDR3 totals 20 residues. With 0 bases clipped from V and 2 bases from J, the junction kept 17 bases outside the gene matches. The CDR3 DNA follows: TGTGCCAGCAGCCAAGAACTCGCCCGAGGGAGGGCAGGGAACACAGATACGCAGTATTTT. It translates to CASSQELARGRAGNTDTQYF.

The rearrangement links TRBV10-2 to TRBJ1-1; 8 bases agree with TRBD1. The CDR3 loop spans 13 amino acids. Losses at the gene ends were 4 bases for V and 7 bases for J; bases not matched to a gene: 5. Germline lookup yields CDR1 WSHSY and CDR2 SAAADI. CDR3 sequence reads: CASSVRGHGEAFF. The CDR3 region has the DNA TGCGCCAGCAGTGTCAGGGGGCATGGTGAAGCTTTCTTT.

The chain joins TRBV18 to TRBJ1-1; D gene ambiguous. From germline, CDR1 is KGHSH and CDR2 LQKENI. Trimming shortened V by 0 bases and J by 1 base, and 6 bases separated the two germline ends. The CDR3 has 14 residues. In DNA, the CDR3 is TGTGCCAGCTCACCACCGTGGCAGAACACTGAAGCTTTCTTT. Its translation is CASSPPWQNTEAFF.

J is TRBJ2-1 and V is TRBV27; TRBD2 agrees at 7 bases. This CDR3 region has 15 residues. Germline lookup yields CDR1 MNHEY and CDR2 SMNVEV (reference sequence). After removal of 2 bases from V and 0 bases from J, the junction contained 1 base not matched to a gene. In DNA, the CDR3 is TGTGCCAGCAGTTTAGGGAGGGCCTCCTACAATGAGCAGTTCTTC. Its translation is CASSLGRASYNEQFF.

The chain is built from TRBV28 and TRBJ1-1; D not resolved. Trimming removed 7 bases from V and 1 base from J, with 10 bases in between. The CDR3 is 13 residues long. Germline CDR1 is MDHEN and CDR2 is SYDVKM. The CDR3: CASNSEGNTEAFF. In nucleotides, the CDR3 is TGTGCCAGCAACTCGGAGGGGAACACTGAAGCTTTCTTT.

This clone came up a few times. The chain carries TRBV24-1 and TRBJ1-4; D unclear. CDR3 length: 15 amino acids. Germline CDR1 reads KGHDR; CDR2 reads SFDVKD. The V gene lost 9 bases and the J gene lost 0 bases, with 13 bases spanning the gap. In DNA form, the CDR3 reads TGTGCCACCTCGCAGGCCTTGACAACTAATGAAAAACTGTTTTTT. As protein: CATSQALTTNEKLFF.

V and J are TRBV6-6 and TRBJ2-7, with D unclear. Germline CDR1 is MNHNY and CDR2 is SVGAGI (reference sequence). This CDR3 is 11 amino acids long. The V end was cut by 8 bases, the J end by 4 bases, with 9 bases between. As DNA, the CDR3 is TGTGCCAGCCGCCAACAATACGAGCAGTACTTC. This sequence encodes CASRQQYEQYF.

The V gene is TRBV2, the J gene TRBJ2-3; 7 nucleotides agree with TRBD2. This CDR3 region has 14 residues. The trim removed 6 bases at V and 4 bases at J, leaving 7 bases unmatched. Germline lookup yields CDR1 SNHLY and CDR2 FYNNEI. The CDR3 DNA reads TGTGCCAGCAGGGCGGGGGTGCTGGCAGATACGCAGTATTTT. This encodes CASRAGVLADTQYF.

The chain couples TRBV6-1 to TRBJ1-1, with D possibly being TRBD1 (6 bases). Trimming removed 1 base from V and 10 bases from J, with 13 bases in between. The CDR3 is 13 amino acids. Germline V CDR1 and CDR2: MNHNS, SASEGT. The CDR3 nucleotides read TGTGCCAGCAGTGAAGGGATAAGGACAGCAGCTTTCTTT. It codes for CASSEGIRTAAFF.

The chain couples TRBV13 to TRBJ2-3; 12 bases fit TRBD1. J was trimmed by 3 bases and V by 5 bases; bases with no gene match: 6. This CDR3 has 16 amino acids. CDR1 is PRHDT, CDR2 FYEKMQ, per germline (reference sequence). The CDR3 is CASSTRDRGRTDTQYF. The DNA of the CDR3 is TGTGCCAGCAGCACCCGGGACAGGGGGCGGACAGATACGCAGTATTTT.

This clone appeared a few times. The chain links TRBV12-5 to TRBJ2-1, with D possibly matching TRBD2 (6 bases). This CDR3 is 14 amino acids long. Trimming pared 7 bases from V and 3 bases from J, leaving 13 bases between. Germline CDR1 and CDR2: LGHNT and FRNRAP. The CDR3 region is CASARETSYNEQFF. The CDR3 nucleotides read TGTGCTAGTGCTAGGGAGACTAGCTACAATGAGCAGTTCTTC.

The V and J genes are TRBV27 and TRBJ1-1; D call uncertain. Germline assignment: CDR1 MNHEY and CDR2 SMNVEV (reference sequence). The V and J ends lost 2 bases and 3 bases respectively, with 10 bases between them. The CDR3 contains 14 residues. The CDR3 bases are TGTGCCAGCAGTTTAAGTGTCGGGTACACTGAAGCTTTCTTT. Translated: CASSLSVGYTEAFF.

The rearrangement links TRBV24-1 to TRBJ2-3; D ambiguous. V lost 3 bases to trimming and J lost 5 bases, with 8 bases between them. This CDR3 is 13 amino acids long. Germline CDR1 reads KGHDR; CDR2 reads SFDVKD. CDR3 loop: CATSDTRRDTQYF. In DNA, the CDR3 is TGTGCCACCAGTGATACGAGAAGAGATACGCAGTATTTT.

The chain carries TRBV7-8 and TRBJ1-4; 7 nucleotides agree with TRBD1. The CDR3 runs to 15 residues. J was trimmed by 2 bases and V by 5 bases; bases with no gene match: 5. Germline CDR1 SGHVS, CDR2 FQNEAQ. The CDR3 nucleotides read TGTGCCAGCAGCGGCACAGGGGTCACTAATGAAAAACTGTTTTTT. Protein product: CASSGTGVTNEKLFF. The full variable domain, with the rest looked up from reference TRBV7-8 and TRBJ1-4, is GAGVSQSPRYKVAKRGQDVALRCDPISGHVSLFWYQQALGQGPEFLTYFQNEAQLDKSGLPSDRFFAERPEGSVSTLKIQRTQQEDSAVYLCASSGTGVTNEKLFFGSGTQLSVL.